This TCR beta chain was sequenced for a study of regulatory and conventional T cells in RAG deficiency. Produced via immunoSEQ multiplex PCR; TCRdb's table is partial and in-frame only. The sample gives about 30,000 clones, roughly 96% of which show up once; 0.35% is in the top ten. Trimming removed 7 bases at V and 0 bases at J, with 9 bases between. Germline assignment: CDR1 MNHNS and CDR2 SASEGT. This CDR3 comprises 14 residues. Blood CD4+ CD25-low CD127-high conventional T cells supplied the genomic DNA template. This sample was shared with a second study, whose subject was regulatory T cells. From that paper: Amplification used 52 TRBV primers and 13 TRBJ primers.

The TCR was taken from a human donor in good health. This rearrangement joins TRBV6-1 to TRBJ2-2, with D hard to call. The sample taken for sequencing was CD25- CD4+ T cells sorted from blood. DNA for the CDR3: TGTGCCAGCACCCCAGGAACGAACACCGGGGAGCTGTTTTTT. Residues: CASTPGTNTGELFF.